This TCR beta chain was sequenced during a study of cytomegalovirus exposure and HLA in healthy donors. Whole-study findings and limits: In a later analysis, common viral pathogens appeared linked to several of the most significant clusters. The study labeled around 160 TCR beta chains cytomegalovirus-associated.

This CDR3 region has 15 residues. The ends lost 5 bases at V and 0 bases at J; junction bases unmatched: 3. CDR1 and CDR2 (germline): SEHNR, FQNEAQ (reference sequence). The PCR made use of 60 Vbeta and 13 Jbeta primers. Assay: immunoSEQ multiplex PCR; the TCRdb copy retains only in-frame clones and omits some. This sample carries about 110,000 clones, around 70% of them seen once, and the ten largest clones take approximately 8.2%. Details on this clone: What it recognizes is unknown.

This receptor was identified in a woman aged 40 to 50 in good health and CMV-seropositive. The specimen was PBMCs. This sequence joins TRBV7-9 and TRBJ2-2, with TRBD1 matching over 7 bases. In DNA, the CDR3 is TGTGCCAGCAGCGGGGACAGCTCGAACACCGGGGAGCTGTTTTTT. Amino acid sequence: CASSGDSSNTGELFF. The variable domain in full, completed from reference TRBV7-9 and TRBJ2-2, reads DTGVSQNPRHKITKRGQNVTFRCDPISEHNRLYWYRQTLGQGPEFLTYFQNEAQLEKSRLLSDRFSAERPKGSFSTLEIQRTEQGDSAMYLCASSGDSSNTGELFFGEGSRLTVL.